Listed here is a single TCR beta chain. The CDR3 spans 15 residues. V lost 5 bases, J lost 0 bases, and 14 bases lay in between. Germline-derived CDR1 and CDR2 are SGHTA and FQGNSA. The sample belongs to a study of control samples from healthy donors and cancer patients. Here immunoSEQ multiplex PCR was the method, and the copy in TCRdb shows in-frame clones only, minus some. The sample carries 20,000 to 30,000 clones, 70% to 90% recorded once. The origin of this receptor is a woman aged 60-75 years with head and neck cancer. The sequenced sample was PBMCs. The gene calls are TRBV7-2 and TRBJ2-7; D is perhaps TRBD1 or TRBD2 (5 bases each). CDR3 DNA: TGTGCCAGCAGCACCAAACCGGGACCCTCCTACGAGCAGTACTTC. This gives the protein CASSTKPGPSYEQYF.